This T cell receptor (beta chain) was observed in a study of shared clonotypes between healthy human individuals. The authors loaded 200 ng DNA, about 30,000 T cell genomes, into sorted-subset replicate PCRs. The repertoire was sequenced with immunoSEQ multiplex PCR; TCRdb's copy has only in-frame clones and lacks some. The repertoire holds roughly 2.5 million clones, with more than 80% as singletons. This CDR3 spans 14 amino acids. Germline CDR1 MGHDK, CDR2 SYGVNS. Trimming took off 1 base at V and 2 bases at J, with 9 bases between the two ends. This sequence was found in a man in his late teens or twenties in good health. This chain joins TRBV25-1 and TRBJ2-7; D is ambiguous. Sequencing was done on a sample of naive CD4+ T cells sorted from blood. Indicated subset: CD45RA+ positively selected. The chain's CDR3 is CASSELNSPYEQYF. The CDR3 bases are TGTGCCAGCAGTGAATTGAACAGCCCCTACGAGCAGTACTTC.